Listed here is a single T cell receptor beta chain. This specimen belongs to a study of blood T cell repertoires in COVID-19. V lost 4 bases, J lost 4 bases, and 11 bases lay in between. The CDR3 extends over 14 amino acids. Germline assignment: CDR1 MNHEY and CDR2 SVGAGI. Using immunoSEQ multiplex PCR, the repertoire was profiled, and TCRdb retains in-frame clones only, with some absent. This table has around 65,000 clones, approximately 80% appearing once. This chain joins TRBV6-5 and TRBJ1-5; no reliable D call. Source material: peripheral blood. The source is a man between 65 and 79 years old with acute or convalescent COVID-19. CDR3 bases: TGTGCCAGCAGTTTCTTCCAGGAAAATCAGCCCCAGCATTTT. It codes for CASSFFQENQPQHF.